The clone carrying this T cell receptor beta chain appeared many times. MiXCR, run by TCRdb on the RT-PCR reads, gives a single entry per CDR3 protein. The table has 650,000 to 800,000 distinct CDR3 sequences, 13% to 15% seen once. The V gene end was trimmed by 0 bases and the J gene end by 4 bases; junction bases not matched to a gene: 8. CDR1 is LGHNA, CDR2 YNFKEQ, per germline. This CDR3 has 18 residues. This chain connects TRBV4-2 to TRBJ2-1, with 11 bases that match TRBD2. Material: memory CD4+ T cells from blood. This TCR derives from a female donor in good health, serving as a healthy control. This chain's CDR3 is CASSQESTSGSWYNEQFF. The DNA of the CDR3 is TGTGCCAGCAGCCAAGAATCTACTAGCGGGAGTTGGTACAATGAGCAGTTCTTC.